The 5 T cell receptor beta chains below come from one sample, sequenced in a study of vaccination and CD4 T cells after COVID-19. For these receptors, no antigen is known. Treatment given: roughly 10-day PBMC culture with coronavirus spike peptide pools or control peptides (ViraFEST assay). An Oncomine TCR Beta short-read assay was used to sequence the DNA from cultured CD4+ T cells. MiXCR, applied by TCRdb to the PCR reads, yields one record per CDR3 protein. This sample has fewer than 12,000 distinct CDR3 sequences, with 64% found just once. Input material: CD4+ T cells from blood, cultured in vitro. The receptors stem from a human donor who had recovered from COVID-19.

This chain uses TRBV19 with TRBJ1-6; TRBD1 aligns across 10 bases. Per the germline V gene, CDR1 is LNHDA and CDR2 is SQIVND (reference sequence). The CDR3 length is 16 residues. J lost 7 bases, V lost 6 bases, and 9 bases had no gene match. As DNA, the CDR3 is TGTGCCAGTAGAAGGCGGGACAGGGGAGGCAATTCACCCCTCCACTTT. Translation: CASRRRDRGGNSPLHF.

This clonotype was seen more than once but under ten times. This sequence joins TRBV28 and TRBJ1-1; perhaps TRBD1 as D (6 bases). Trimming cost V 5 bases and J 10 bases, with 26 bases left between them. The CDR3 is 16 residues long. In germline, CDR1 is MDHEN, CDR2 SYDVKM. The CDR3 sequence: CASSPLPPGGAGRAFF. CDR3 DNA: TGTGCCAGCAGTCCCCTCCCCCCCGGGGGCGCGGGTAGAGCTTTCTTT.

V gene TRBV9 combines with J gene TRBJ2-3; D may be TRBD1 or TRBD2 (5 bases each). Germline-derived CDR1 and CDR2 are SGDLS and YYNGEE. The CDR3 consists of 12 residues. The germline V and J ends were trimmed by 2 bases and 4 bases, with 5 bases remaining between them. CDR3 DNA sequence: TGTGCCAGCAGCGTGGGGGCAGATACGCAGTATTTT. Translated, it gives CASSVGADTQYF.

The J gene is TRBJ2-3, the V gene TRBV7-9; TRBD2 aligns across 7 bases. The trim removed 8 bases at V and 0 bases at J, leaving 5 bases unmatched. Germline CDR1 and CDR2: SEHNR and FQNEAQ (reference sequence). The CDR3 consists of 14 residues. The CDR3 here is CASAGRESTDTQYF. CDR3 sequence (DNA): TGTGCCAGCGCCGGGCGGGAGAGCACAGATACGCAGTATTTT. Based on the CDR3 plus reference TRBV7-9 and TRBJ2-3, the full variable domain is DTGVSQNPRHKITKRGQNVTFRCDPISEHNRLYWYRQTLGQGPEFLTYFQNEAQLEKSRLLSDRFSAERPKGSFSTLEIQRTEQGDSAMYLCASAGRESTDTQYFGPGTRLTVL.

This clonotype was counted a few times. J is TRBJ2-5 and V is TRBV4-3; TRBD2 agrees at 9 bases. This CDR3 contains 15 residues. Germline CDR1 is LGHNA and CDR2 is YSLEER. V lost 1 base to trimming and J lost 3 bases; unmatched junction nucleotides: 3. The CDR3 spells CASSQATSGEETQYF. The CDR3 bases are TGCGCCAGCAGCCAAGCGACTAGCGGTGAAGAGACCCAGTACTTC.